This T cell receptor beta chain was observed in a study of CD8+CD57+ T cells in acquired aplastic anemia. Study summary: The average for DNA from sorted CD4+ and CD8+ cells was 3 to 3.5 ug. Study-wide points: Patients and controls were found to share roughly 31 CD8+ CDR3 sequences.

At least ten counts were recorded for this clonotype. The antigen is undetermined. Patients who underwent sequencing had shown CD8+CD57+ cell expansion by flow cytometry. V lost 4 bases to trimming and J lost 6 bases; unmatched junction nucleotides: 2. The CDR3 runs to 12 residues. The germline V gene has CDR1 MNHEY and CDR2 SVGEGT. It was genomic DNA that served as the template for profiling TCR beta VDJ and CDR3. TCRdb used MiXCR to reprocess the reads, holding one entry per CDR3 protein. The table has hundreds of thousands of distinct CDR3 sequences, roughly 50% seen once. This chain connects TRBV6-2 or TRBV6-3 to TRBJ2-7; 8 bases map to TRBD2. The sequenced sample was sorted CD4+, CD8+, or CD8+CD57+ T cells (not recorded which) from PBMCs. This TCR was sampled from a human donor with aplastic anemia. CDR3 nucleotides: TGTGCCAGCAGTTGGGGGACTAGCGAGCAGTACTTC. Protein sequence: CASSWGTSEQYF.